This is a list of T cell receptor beta chains from one sample in a study of T cells in Graves' hyperthyroidism and ophthalmopathy. TCRdb processed the multiplex PCR reads anew with MiXCR; each CDR3 protein has one entry. The table lists around 250,000 distinct CDR3 sequences, 13% to 15% of them singletons. The sample comprised blood. Receptor source: a woman in her 40s with Graves' hyperthyroidism that later progressed to Graves' ophthalmopathy. The CDR3 runs from the conserved cysteine through the conserved F or W.

j_call v_call cdr3_aa
TRBJ1-5 TRBV9 CASSEGGTTQPQHF
TRBJ2-4 TRBV30 CAWSTRYPKNIQYF
TRBJ1-5 TRBV5-6 CASSSTGPSNQPQHF
TRBJ2-3 TRBV2 CASGGTRAVERTDTQYF
TRBJ2-3 TRBV10-2 CASSKTGPSTDTQYF
TRBJ1-1 TRBV11-2 CASRITGGPEAFF
TRBJ2-2 TRBV7-9 CASSLTGGWNTGELFF
TRBJ2-1 TRBV6-2/TRBV6-3 CANSGEGYQFF
TRBJ2-7 TRBV7-8 CASRARGSYEQYF
TRBJ2-1 TRBV20-1 CSASKEAGGPYNEQFF
TRBJ1-3 TRBV30 CAWSPGQSSGNTIYF
TRBJ2-1 TRBV4-1 CASSQGGGGSWHEQFF
TRBJ2-5 TRBV28 CASSLFPWGETQYF
TRBJ2-1 TRBV15 CATSREFLGLIDEQFF
TRBJ1-1 TRBV9 CASSDGQAATEAFF
TRBJ2-5 TRBV27 CASSKVAGETQYF
TRBJ2-5 TRBV12-3/TRBV12-4 CASSLNLGAGGETQYF
TRBJ2-1 TRBV12-3/TRBV12-4 CASTYLTSYNEQFF
TRBJ2-5 TRBV7-6 CASSYTGTGVGETQYF
TRBJ2-3 TRBV20-1 CSASGSTDTQYF
TRBJ1-5 TRBV6-1 CASSEAYTGKVNQPQHF
TRBJ2-5 TRBV6-1 CATREGPGTQYF
TRBJ2-1 TRBV5-6 CASSLVGDPSSYNEQFF